This record looks at one T cell receptor (beta chain) sequence and its context. Germline V lookup: CDR1 SGHAT, CDR2 FQNNGV. The CDR3 loop spans 15 amino acids. V lost 0 bases and J 1 base, leaving 10 bases between the germline ends. The table came from immunoSEQ multiplex PCR; TCRdb's copy has only in-frame clones and leaves some out. The table records approximately 160,000 clones, roughly 92% of them present only once. This sample is part of a study of control samples from healthy donors and cancer patients. The V gene is TRBV11-2, the J gene TRBJ2-7, with D perhaps TRBD1 or TRBD2 (5 bases each). This receptor was identified in a woman in her 30s in good health. Sequencing input: blood. CDR3 residues: CASSLDRDLSYEQYF. For the CDR3, the DNA is TGTGCCAGCAGCTTAGACCGGGACCTATCCTACGAGCAGTACTTC.